This T cell receptor (beta chain) was observed in a study of blood T cell repertoires in COVID-19. Study background: Acute and convalescent COVID-19 specimens originated in the United States, Italy and Spain. The analysed material was cDNA or gDNA that came from T cells, B-cell-depleted T cells, or PBMCs.

Germline CDR1 SNHLY, CDR2 FYNNEI. Unmatched junction bases numbered 1, after V lost 5 bases and J lost 2 bases. This CDR3 has 13 amino acids. Methods used by the authors: Nucleated cell number was recorded as an estimate derived from reference gene primer amplification. Using immunoSEQ multiplex PCR, the repertoire was profiled, and TCRdb retains in-frame clones only, with some absent. That table supplies the V and J calls and clone size; D and trimming were determined from the DNA. Here the sample spans 250,000 or so clones, nearly 90% being singletons. The chain links TRBV2 to TRBJ2-7, with 9 bases matching TRBD1. The source is a middle-aged woman who had recovered from COVID-19. What was sequenced was peripheral blood. Here the CDR3 reads CASSRDRAYEQYF. The CDR3 region has the DNA TGTGCCAGCAGTCGGGACAGGGCCTACGAGCAGTACTTC. Full variable domain (rest looked up from reference TRBV2 and TRBJ2-7): EPEVTQTPSHQVTQMGQEVILRCVPISNHLYFYWYRQILGQKVEFLVSFYNNEISEKSEIFDDQFSVERPDGSNFTLKIRSTKLEDSAMYFCASSRDRAYEQYFGPGTRLTVT.